This T cell receptor (beta chain) was recovered during a study of shared clonotypes between healthy human individuals. Nashville, Tennessee was home to all donors, each a Caucasian adult. Per germline, CDR1 SGHNT and CDR2 YYREEE (reference sequence). This CDR3 region has 16 residues. V was clipped by 0 bases and J by 7 bases; unmatched bases: 8. The unsorted PBMC replicate PCRs were performed with approximately 330 ng DNA, 32,000 or so T cell genomes. Method: immunoSEQ multiplex PCR; TCRdb's copy keeps in-frame clones and lacks some. The sample records 400,000 to 500,000 clones, less than 80% being singletons.

The sample consisted of PBMCs. V gene TRBV5-4 combines with J gene TRBJ2-2; TRBD1 aligns across 8 bases. The source is a woman in her thirties or forties in good health. Some clones in this sample may be carry-over from other donors' samples. CDR3 nucleotide sequence: TGTGCCAGCAGCTTGGCCGGCAGGGGGCGGGGCGGGGAGCTGTTTTTT. This translates into CASSLAGRGRGGELFF. Variable domain in full (rest from reference TRBV5-4 and TRBJ2-2): ETGVTQSPTHLIKTRGQQVTLRCSSQSGHNTVSWYQQALGQGPQFIFQYYREEENGRGNFPPRFSGLQFPNYSSELNVNALELDDSALYLCASSLAGRGRGGELFFGEGSRLTVL.